This T cell receptor (beta chain) stems from a study of blood T cell repertoires in COVID-19. Study at large: Acute and convalescent COVID-19 specimens originated in the United States, Italy and Spain.

The CDR3 has 16 residues. The table came from immunoSEQ multiplex PCR; TCRdb's copy has only in-frame clones and leaves some out. The sample lists about 270,000 clones, 70% to 90% occurring once. V is TRBV21-1 and J is TRBJ2-1; the DNA was not compared with TRBD2, the D call given in the table. TRBV21-1 is a listed pseudogene. The source material was PBMCs or T cells enriched from blood (not recorded which). The clonotype originates from a woman in her twenties or thirties with acute COVID-19. The CDR3 loop is CASSSRLIGVEPQQFF. CDR3 coding DNA: TGTGCCAGCAGCTCACGCCTGATCGGGGTCGAGCCTCAGCAGTTCTTC.